The entry that follows covers one T cell receptor (beta chain) sequence. This CDR3 comprises 14 residues. V was clipped by 4 bases and J by 4 bases, with 13 bases between them. From germline, CDR1 is MNHNS and CDR2 SASEGT. The data were obtained in a study of blood T cell repertoires in COVID-19. Turning to the study itself: Whether acute or convalescent, the COVID-19 samples came from the United States, Italy and Spain. Sources were T cells, B-cell-depleted T cells, or PBMCs; the material itself was cDNA or gDNA.

Under the authors' procedure: Reference gene primer amplification gave estimated nucleated cell counts. TCRdb's table, derived via immunoSEQ multiplex PCR, lists solely in-frame clones and lacks some. That table gives V, J and clone size, and the DNA gave D and trimming. The table shows tens of thousands of clones, with approximately 84% occurring only once. The sample comprised peripheral blood. The sequence derives from a man between 50 and 59 years old with acute or convalescent COVID-19. The chain employs TRBV6-1 and TRBJ1-2; tentatively, D is TRBD1 (5 bases). The CDR3 sequence is CASSGGHGGYGYTF. CDR3 coding DNA: TGTGCCAGCAGTGGAGGACACGGCGGCTATGGCTACACCTTC.